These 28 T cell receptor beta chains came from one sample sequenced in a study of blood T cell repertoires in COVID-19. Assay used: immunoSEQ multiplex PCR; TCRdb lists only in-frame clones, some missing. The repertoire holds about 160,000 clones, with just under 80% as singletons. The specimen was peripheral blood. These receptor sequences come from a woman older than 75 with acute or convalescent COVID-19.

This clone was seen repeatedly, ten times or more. CDR3 protein: CASSPGTANYGYTF. As DNA, the CDR3 is TGTGCCAGCAGCCCCGGGACAGCTAACTATGGCTACACCTTC. V usage is TRBV7-8 and J usage is TRBJ1-2; 7 bases match TRBD1. Germline V gene sequence: CDR1 SGHVS, CDR2 FQNEAQ. The CDR3 is 14 amino acids. The V and J ends lost 5 bases and 0 bases, in that order; junction bases with no gene match: 3.

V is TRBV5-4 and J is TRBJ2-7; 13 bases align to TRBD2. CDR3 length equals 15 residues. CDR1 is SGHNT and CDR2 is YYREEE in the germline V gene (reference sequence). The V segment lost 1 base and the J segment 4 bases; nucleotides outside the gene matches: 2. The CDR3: CASSLTSGREYEQYF. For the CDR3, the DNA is TGTGCCAGCAGCTTGACTAGCGGGAGGGAGTACGAGCAGTACTTC.

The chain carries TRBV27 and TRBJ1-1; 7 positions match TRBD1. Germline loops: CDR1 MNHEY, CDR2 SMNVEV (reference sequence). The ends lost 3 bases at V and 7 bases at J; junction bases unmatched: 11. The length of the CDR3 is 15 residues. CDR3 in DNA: TGTGCCAGCAGTTTTAGGACAGGCCCGGCTGATGAAGCTTTCTTT. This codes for CASSFRTGPADEAFF.

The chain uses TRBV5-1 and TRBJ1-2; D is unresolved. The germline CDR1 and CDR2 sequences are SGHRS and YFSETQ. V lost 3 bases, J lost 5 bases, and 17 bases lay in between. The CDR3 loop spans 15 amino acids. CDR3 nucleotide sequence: TGCGCCAGCAGCTCCGATTTATCAAGTCGGTATGGCTACACCTTC. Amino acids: CASSSDLSSRYGYTF.

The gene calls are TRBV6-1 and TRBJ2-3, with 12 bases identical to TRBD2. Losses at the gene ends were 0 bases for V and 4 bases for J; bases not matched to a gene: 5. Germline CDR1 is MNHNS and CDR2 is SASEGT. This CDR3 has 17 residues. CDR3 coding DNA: TGTGCCAGCAGTGAAGCTGGGGGACTAGCGGGCGCAGATACGCAGTATTTT. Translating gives CASSEAGGLAGADTQYF.

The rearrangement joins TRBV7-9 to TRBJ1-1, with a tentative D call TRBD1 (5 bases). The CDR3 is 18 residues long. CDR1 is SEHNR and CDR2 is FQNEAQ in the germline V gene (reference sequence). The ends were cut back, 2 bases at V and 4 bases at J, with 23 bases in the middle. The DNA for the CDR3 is TGTGCCAGCAGCTTAATGGGTCATAGTGCAGGGTTTTTCACTGAAGCTTTCTTT. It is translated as CASSLMGHSAGFFTEAFF.

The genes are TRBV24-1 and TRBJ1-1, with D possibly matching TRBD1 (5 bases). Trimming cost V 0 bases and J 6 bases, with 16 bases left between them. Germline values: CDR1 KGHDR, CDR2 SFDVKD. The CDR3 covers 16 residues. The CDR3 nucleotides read TGTGCCACCAGTGATTTGCAGGGTCCGGGTTTGGCTGAAGCTTTCTTT. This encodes CATSDLQGPGLAEAFF.

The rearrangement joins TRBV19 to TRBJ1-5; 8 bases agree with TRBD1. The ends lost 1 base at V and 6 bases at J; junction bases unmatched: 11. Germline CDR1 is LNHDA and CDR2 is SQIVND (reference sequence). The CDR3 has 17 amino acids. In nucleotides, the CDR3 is TGTGCCAGTAGTATAGCAGGACAGGGAACGTATAGTCAGCCCCAGCATTTT. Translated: CASSIAGQGTYSQPQHF.

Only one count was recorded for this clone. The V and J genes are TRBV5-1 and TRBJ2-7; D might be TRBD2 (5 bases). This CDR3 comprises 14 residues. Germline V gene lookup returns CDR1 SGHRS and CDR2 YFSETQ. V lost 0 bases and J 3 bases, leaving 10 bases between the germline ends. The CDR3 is CASSLASGIYEQYF. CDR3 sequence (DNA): TGCGCCAGCAGCTTGGCCTCCGGGATCTACGAGCAGTACTTC.

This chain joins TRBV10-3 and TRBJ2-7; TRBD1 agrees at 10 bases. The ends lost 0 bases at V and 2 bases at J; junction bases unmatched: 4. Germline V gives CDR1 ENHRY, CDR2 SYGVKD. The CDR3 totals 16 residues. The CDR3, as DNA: TGTGCCATCAGTGAGTCGACGACAGGGGGCCCCTACGAGCAGTACTTC. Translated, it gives CAISESTTGGPYEQYF.

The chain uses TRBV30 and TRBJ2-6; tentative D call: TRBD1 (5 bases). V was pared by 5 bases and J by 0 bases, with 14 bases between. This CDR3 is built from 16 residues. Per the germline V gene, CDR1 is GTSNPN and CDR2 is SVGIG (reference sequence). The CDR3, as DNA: TGTGCCTGGGGGGCCCTCCCAAGCTCTGGGGCCAACGTCCTGACTTTC. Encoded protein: CAWGALPSSGANVLTF.

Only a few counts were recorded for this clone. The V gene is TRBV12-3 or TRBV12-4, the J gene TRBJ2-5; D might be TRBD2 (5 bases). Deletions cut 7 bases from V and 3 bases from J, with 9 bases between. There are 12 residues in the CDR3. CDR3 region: CASTGNEETQYF. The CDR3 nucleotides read TGTGCCAGCACCGGGAATGAAGAGACCCAGTACTTC.

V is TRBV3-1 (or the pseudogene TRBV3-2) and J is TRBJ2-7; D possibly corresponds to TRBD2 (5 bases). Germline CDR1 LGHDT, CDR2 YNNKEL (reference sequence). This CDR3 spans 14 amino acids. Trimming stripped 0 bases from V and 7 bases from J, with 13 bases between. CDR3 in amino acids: CASSQDLYRGEQYF. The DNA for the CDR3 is TGTGCCAGCAGCCAAGATCTTTACCGAGGGGAGCAGTACTTC.

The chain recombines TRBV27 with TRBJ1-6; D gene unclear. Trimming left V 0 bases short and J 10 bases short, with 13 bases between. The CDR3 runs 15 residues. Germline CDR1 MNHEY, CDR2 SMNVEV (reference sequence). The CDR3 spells CASSLSGNPGSPLHF. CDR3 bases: TGTGCCAGCAGTTTATCGGGGAACCCGGGGTCACCCCTCCACTTT.

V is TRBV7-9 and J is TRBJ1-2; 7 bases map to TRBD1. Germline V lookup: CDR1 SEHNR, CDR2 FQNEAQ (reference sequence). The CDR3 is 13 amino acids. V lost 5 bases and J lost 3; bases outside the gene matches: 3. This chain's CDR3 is CASSPGTDYGYTF. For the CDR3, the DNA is TGTGCCAGCAGCCCCGGGACAGACTATGGCTACACCTTC.

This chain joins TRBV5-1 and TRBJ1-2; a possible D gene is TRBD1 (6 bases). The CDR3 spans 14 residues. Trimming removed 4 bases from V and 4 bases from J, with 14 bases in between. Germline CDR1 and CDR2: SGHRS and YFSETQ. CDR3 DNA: TGCGCCAGCAGCCCCGAGGGGGGGGCCTATGGCTACACCTTC. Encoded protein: CASSPEGGAYGYTF.

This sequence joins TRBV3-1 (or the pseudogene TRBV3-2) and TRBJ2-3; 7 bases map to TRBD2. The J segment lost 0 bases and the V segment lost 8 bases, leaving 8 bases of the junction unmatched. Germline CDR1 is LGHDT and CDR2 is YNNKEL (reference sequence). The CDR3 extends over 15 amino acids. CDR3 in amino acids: CASGEGTTSTDTQYF. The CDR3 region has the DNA TGTGCCAGCGGGGAGGGGACCACTAGCACAGATACGCAGTATTTT.

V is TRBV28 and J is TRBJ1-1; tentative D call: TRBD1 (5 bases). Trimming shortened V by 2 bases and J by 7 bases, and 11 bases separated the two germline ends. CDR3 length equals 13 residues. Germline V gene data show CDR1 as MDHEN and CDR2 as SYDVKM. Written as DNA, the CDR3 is TGTGCCAGCAGTTTAGGGGGGACGGTTGAAGCTTTCTTT. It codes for CASSLGGTVEAFF.

The CDR3 DNA reads as TGTGCCAGCAGCCAAGGCGCTAGTTACAATGAGCAGTTCTTC. Encoded protein: CASSQGASYNEQFF. J is TRBJ2-1 and V is TRBV3-1 (or the pseudogene TRBV3-2); D is unclear. Germline V CDR1 and CDR2: LGHDT, YNNKEL (reference sequence). The V end lost 1 base, the J end lost 4 bases, and 8 bases lay between the germline ends. The CDR3 is 14 residues long.

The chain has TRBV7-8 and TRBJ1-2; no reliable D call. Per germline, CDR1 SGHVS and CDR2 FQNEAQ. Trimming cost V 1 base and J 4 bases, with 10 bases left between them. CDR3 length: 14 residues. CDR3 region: CASSLEDILYGYTF. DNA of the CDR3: TGTGCCAGCAGCTTAGAAGACATCCTCTATGGCTACACCTTC.

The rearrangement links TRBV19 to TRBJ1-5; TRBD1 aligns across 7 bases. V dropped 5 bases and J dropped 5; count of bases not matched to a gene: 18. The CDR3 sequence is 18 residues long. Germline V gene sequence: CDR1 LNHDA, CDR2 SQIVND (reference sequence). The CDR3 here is CASSPLRQAGGTDQPQHF. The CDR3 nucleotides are TGTGCCAGTAGTCCCCTAAGGCAGGCAGGGGGTACTGATCAGCCCCAGCATTTT.

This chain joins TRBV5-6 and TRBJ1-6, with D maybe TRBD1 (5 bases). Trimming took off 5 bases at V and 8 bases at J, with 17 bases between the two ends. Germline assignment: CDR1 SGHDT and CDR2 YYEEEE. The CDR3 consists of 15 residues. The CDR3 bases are TGTGCCAGCAGTTACCGGGGGGGATGGGATTCACCCCTCCACTTT. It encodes CASSYRGGWDSPLHF.

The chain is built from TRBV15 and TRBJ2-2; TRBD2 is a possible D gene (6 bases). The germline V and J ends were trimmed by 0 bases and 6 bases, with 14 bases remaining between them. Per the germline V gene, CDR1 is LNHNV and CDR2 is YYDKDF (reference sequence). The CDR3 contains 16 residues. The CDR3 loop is CATSRDSPGGSGELFF. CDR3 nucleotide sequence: TGTGCCACCAGCAGAGATTCTCCCGGAGGGTCCGGGGAGCTGTTTTTT.

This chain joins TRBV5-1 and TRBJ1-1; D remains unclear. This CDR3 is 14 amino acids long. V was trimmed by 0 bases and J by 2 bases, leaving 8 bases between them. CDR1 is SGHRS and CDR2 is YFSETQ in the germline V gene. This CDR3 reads CASSLGYHNTEAFF. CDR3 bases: TGCGCCAGCAGCTTGGGCTACCATAACACTGAAGCTTTCTTT.

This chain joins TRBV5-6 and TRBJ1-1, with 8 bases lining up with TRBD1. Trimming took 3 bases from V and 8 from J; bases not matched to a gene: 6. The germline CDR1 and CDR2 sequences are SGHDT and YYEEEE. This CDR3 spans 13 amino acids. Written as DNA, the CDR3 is TGTGCCAGCAGCTGGACAGGGTCGAAGGAAGCTTTCTTT. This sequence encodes CASSWTGSKEAFF.

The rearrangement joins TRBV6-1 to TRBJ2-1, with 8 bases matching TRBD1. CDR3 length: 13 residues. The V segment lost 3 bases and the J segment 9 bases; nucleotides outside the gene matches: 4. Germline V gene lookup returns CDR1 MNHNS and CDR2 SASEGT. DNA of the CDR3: TGTGCCAGCAGTGATACAGGGGGTATTGAGCAGTTCTTC. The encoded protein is CASSDTGGIEQFF.

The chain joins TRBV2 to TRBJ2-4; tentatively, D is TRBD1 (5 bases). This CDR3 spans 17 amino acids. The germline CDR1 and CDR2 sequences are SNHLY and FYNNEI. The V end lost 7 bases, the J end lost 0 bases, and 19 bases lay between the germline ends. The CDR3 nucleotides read TGTGCCAGCACTCAAGGGGCGCAGGGCCTAGCCAAAAACATTCAGTACTTC. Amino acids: CASTQGAQGLAKNIQYF.

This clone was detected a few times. The CDR3 region is CASRPGVMNTEAFF. CDR3 in DNA: TGTGCCAGCAGACCCGGGGTCATGAACACTGAAGCTTTCTTT. The V gene is TRBV28, the J gene TRBJ1-1; unclear D gene. Trimming removed 6 bases at V and 0 bases at J, with 11 bases between. Germline values: CDR1 MDHEN, CDR2 SYDVKM. This CDR3 is 14 amino acids long. Combining the CDR3 with reference TRBV28 and TRBJ1-1 gives the whole variable domain DVKVTQSSRYLVKRTGEKVFLECVQDMDHENMFWYRQDPGLGLRLIYFSYDVKMKEKGDIPEGYSVSREKKERFSLILESASTNQTSMYLCASRPGVMNTEAFFGQGTRLTVV.